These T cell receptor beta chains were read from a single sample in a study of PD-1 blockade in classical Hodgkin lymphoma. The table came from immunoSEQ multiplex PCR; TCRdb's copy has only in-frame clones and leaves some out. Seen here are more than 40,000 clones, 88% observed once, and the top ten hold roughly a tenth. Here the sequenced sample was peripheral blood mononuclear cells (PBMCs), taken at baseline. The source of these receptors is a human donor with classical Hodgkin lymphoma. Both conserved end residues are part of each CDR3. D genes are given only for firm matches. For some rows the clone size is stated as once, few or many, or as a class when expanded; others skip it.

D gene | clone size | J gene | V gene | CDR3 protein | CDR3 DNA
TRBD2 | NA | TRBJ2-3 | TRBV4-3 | CASSQKGGTSGGRSTDTQYF | TGCGCCAGCAGCCAAAAAGGAGGGACTAGCGGGGGGAGGAGCACAGATACGCAGTATTTT
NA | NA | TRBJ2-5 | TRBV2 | CASSDPGSETQYF | TGTGCCAGCAGTGATCCGGGATCAGAGACCCAGTACTTC
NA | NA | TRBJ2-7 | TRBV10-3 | CATKIGTGSYEQYF | TGTGCCACCAAGATCGGGACGGGCTCCTACGAGCAGTACTTC
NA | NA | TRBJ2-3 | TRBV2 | CASSLGGDTQYF | TGTGCCAGCAGCCTTGGGGGGGATACGCAGTATTTT
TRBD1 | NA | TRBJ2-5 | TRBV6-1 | CASSRQGGLGETQYF | TGTGCCAGCAGCCGACAGGGCGGGTTGGGAGAGACCCAGTACTTC
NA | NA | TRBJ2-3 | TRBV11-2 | CASSLVGGIAVTDTQYF | TGTGCCAGCAGCTTAGTGGGAGGAATAGCGGTCACAGATACGCAGTATTTT
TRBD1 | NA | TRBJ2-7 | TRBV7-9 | CASSSGQPYEQYF | TGTGCCAGCAGCTCGGGACAGCCTTACGAGCAGTACTTC
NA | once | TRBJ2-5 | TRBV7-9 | CASSLAGYETQYF | TGTGCCAGCAGCTTAGCGGGTTATGAGACCCAGTACTTC
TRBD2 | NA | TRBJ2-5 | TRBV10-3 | CAISEGEGTQYF | TGTGCCATCAGTGAGGGGGAGGGGACCCAGTACTTC
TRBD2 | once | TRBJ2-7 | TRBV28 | CASTLGTSGAAEQYF | TGTGCCAGCACCCTGGGTACTAGCGGAGCGGCCGAGCAGTACTTC
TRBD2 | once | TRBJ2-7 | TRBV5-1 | CASSLGSGTYEQYF | TGCGCCAGCAGCTTGGGTAGCGGGACCTACGAGCAGTACTTC
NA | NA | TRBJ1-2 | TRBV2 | CASTLLSGRDGYTF | TGTGCCAGCACCCTTCTCTCGGGGCGGGATGGCTACACCTTC
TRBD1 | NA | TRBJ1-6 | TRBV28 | CAGTDYNSPLHF | TGTGCGGGGACAGACTATAATTCACCCCTCCACTTT
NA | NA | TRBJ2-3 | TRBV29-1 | CSVPDTQYF | TGCAGCGTTCCAGATACGCAGTATTTT
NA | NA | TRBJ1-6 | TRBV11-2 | CASSLIRDNSPLHF | TGTGCCAGCAGCTTAATCCGGGATAATTCACCCCTCCACTTT
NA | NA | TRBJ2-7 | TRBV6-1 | CASSGESIRSPSTYEQYF | TGTGCCAGCAGTGGAGAGTCGATACGTTCCCCCTCGACCTACGAGCAGTACTTC
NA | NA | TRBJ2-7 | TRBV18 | CASSRTGFSSYEQYF | TGTGCCAGCTCCCGAACAGGATTCAGCTCCTACGAGCAGTACTTC